The clone carrying this T cell receptor (beta chain) was observed at least ten times. From germline, CDR1 is SGHDN and CDR2 FVKESK. Germline trimming cut 7 bases from V and 3 bases from J; bases unmatched to any gene: 6. This CDR3 region has 14 residues. Sorting selected naive CD8 T cells with a CD8+CD4-CCR7+CD45RA+ phenotype. This record belongs to a study of molecular identifiers for immune sequencing clone quantification. From the PCR reads, TCRdb called clonotypes with MiXCR, one entry per CDR3 protein. The sample yields approximately 590,000 distinct CDR3 sequences, 25% seen once. The sequence was obtained from a human donor in good health. Some libraries in this study had Jurkat cell RNA spiked in. Sequencing input: naive CD8+ T cells from blood, with Jurkat cell RNA spiked in. This sample's subset: FACS-sorted CD8+CD4-CCR7+CD45RA+ naive T cells. The chain has TRBV14 and TRBJ1-1, with 9 bases matching TRBD1. CDR3 sequence (DNA): TGTGCCAGCACGCGATGGACAGGGGACACTGAAGCTTTCTTT. It is translated as CASTRWTGDTEAFF. Drawing the rest from reference TRBV14 and TRBJ1-1, the complete variable domain is EAGVTQFPSHSVIEKGQTVTLRCDPISGHDNLYWYRRVMGKEIKFLLHFVKESKQDESGMPNNRFLAERTGGTYSTLKVQPAELEDSGVYFCASTRWTGDTEAFFGQGTRLTVV.